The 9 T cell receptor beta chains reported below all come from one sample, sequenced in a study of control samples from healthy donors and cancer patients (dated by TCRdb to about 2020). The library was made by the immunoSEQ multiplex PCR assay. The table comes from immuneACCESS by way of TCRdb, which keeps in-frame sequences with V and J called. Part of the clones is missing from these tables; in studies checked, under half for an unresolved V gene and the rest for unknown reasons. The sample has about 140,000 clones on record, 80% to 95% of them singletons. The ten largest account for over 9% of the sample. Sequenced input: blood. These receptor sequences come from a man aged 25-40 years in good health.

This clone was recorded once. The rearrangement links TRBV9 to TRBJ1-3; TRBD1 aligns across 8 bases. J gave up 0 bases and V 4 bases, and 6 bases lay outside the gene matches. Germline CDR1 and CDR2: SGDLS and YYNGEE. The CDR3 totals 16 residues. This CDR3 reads CASSIGTGLSGNTIYF. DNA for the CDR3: TGTGCCAGCAGCATTGGGACAGGCCTCTCTGGAAACACCATATATTTT.

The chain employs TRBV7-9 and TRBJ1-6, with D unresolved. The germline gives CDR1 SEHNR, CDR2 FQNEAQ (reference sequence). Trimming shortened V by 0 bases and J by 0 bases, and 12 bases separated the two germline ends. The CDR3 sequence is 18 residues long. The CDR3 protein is CASSLATLRSSYNSPLHF. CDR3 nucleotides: TGTGCCAGCAGCTTAGCCACATTACGGAGCTCCTATAATTCACCCCTCCACTTT.

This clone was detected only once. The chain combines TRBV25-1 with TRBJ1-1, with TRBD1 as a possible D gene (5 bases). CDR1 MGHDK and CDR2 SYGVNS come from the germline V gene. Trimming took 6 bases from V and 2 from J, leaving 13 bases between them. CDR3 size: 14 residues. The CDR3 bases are TGTGCCAGCAGGGGGGTGGGGACTAACACTGAAGCTTTCTTT. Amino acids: CASRGVGTNTEAFF.

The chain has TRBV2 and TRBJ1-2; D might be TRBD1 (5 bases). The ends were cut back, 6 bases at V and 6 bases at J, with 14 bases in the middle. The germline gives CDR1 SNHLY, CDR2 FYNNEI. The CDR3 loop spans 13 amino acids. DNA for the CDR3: TGTGCCAGCAGCCCGGGGCAAGGAAATGGCTACACCTTC. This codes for CASSPGQGNGYTF. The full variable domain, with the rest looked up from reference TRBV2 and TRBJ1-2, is EPEVTQTPSHQVTQMGQEVILRCVPISNHLYFYWYRQILGQKVEFLVSFYNNEISEKSEIFDDQFSVERPDGSNFTLKIRSTKLEDSAMYFCASSPGQGNGYTFGSGTRLTVV.

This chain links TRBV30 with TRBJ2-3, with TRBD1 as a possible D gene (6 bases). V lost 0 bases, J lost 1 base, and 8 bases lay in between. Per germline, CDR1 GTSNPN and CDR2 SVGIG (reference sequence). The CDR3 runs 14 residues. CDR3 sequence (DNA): TGTGCCTGGAGTGTCAAGGGGGGCACAGATACGCAGTATTTT. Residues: CAWSVKGGTDTQYF. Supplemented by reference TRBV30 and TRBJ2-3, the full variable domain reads SQTIHQWPATLVQPVGSPLSLECTVEGTSNPNLYWYRQAAGRGLQLLFYSVGIGQISSEVPQNLSASRPQDRQFILSSKKLLLSDSGFYLCAWSVKGGTDTQYFGPGTRLTVL.

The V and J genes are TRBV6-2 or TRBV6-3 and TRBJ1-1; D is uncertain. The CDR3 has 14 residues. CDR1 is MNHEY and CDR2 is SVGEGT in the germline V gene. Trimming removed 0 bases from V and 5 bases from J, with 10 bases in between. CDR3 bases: TGTGCCAGCAGTTACTCTGTGGGAGGGACTGAAGCTTTCTTT. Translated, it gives CASSYSVGGTEAFF.

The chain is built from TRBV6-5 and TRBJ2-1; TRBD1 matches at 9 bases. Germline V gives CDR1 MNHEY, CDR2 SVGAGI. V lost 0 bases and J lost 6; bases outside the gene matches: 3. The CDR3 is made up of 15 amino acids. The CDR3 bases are TGTGCCAGCAGTTACTCTGAGACAGGGGGCAATGAGCAGTTCTTC. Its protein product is CASSYSETGGNEQFF.

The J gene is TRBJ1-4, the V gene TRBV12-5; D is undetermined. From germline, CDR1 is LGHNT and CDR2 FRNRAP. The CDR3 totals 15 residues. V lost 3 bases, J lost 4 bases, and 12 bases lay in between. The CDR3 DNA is TGTGCTAGTGGTTTTGGGCTCCATAGTAATGAAAAACTGTTTTTT. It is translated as CASGFGLHSNEKLFF.

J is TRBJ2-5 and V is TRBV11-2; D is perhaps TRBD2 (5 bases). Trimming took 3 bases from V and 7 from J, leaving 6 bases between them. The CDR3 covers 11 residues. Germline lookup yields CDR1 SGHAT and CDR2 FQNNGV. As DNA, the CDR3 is TGTGCCAGCAGCTTTGGGAGGACCCAGTACTTC. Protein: CASSFGRTQYF.